This entry lists 32 T cell receptor beta chains sequenced from one sample in a study of monozygotic twins with inflammatory bowel disease (dated by TCRdb to between 2019 and 2020). Receptors were amplified or captured by 5' RACE. Sequencing instrument: Illumina HiSeq 2500. The reads went through TCRdb reprocessing, and each CDR3 protein sequence gets one entry with no DNA. In this sample's table one finds hundreds of thousands of distinct CDR3 sequences. Of the sample, 5.6% falls within the top ten clones. Material for sequencing was blood. The receptors were sampled from a human donor with ulcerative colitis or Crohn's disease, or a healthy co-twin of an affected twin (not recorded which).

V and J are TRBV3-1 and TRBJ2-5; the D call of TRBD2 rests on TCRdb alone, since no DNA is present to check it. CDR3 size: 16 residues. The V gene's germline CDR1 is LGHDT and CDR2 YNNKEL (reference sequence). Here the CDR3 reads CASSQEGLSGKETQYF.

This sequence joins TRBV10-2 and TRBJ2-5; TCRdb calls TRBD1, which cannot be checked without DNA. Germline V lookup: CDR1 WSHSY, CDR2 SAAADI. This CDR3 spans 17 amino acids. CDR3 protein: CASSESPWRGSEETQYF.

V is TRBV11-3 and J is TRBJ2-7. CDR3 length: 12 amino acids. Germline V gene sequence: CDR1 SGHNT, CDR2 YENEEA. CDR3 sequence: CASSLDGSEQYF.

The V gene is TRBV12-3 or TRBV12-4, the J gene TRBJ2-5. The CDR3 totals 14 residues. Here the CDR3 reads CASSSVYVRETQYF.

The chain has TRBV19 and TRBJ2-7; with no DNA, the TCRdb D assignment of TRBD1 cannot be verified. Germline CDR1 and CDR2: LNHDA and SQIVND (reference sequence). This CDR3 has 12 amino acids. The CDR3: CATGQGAYEQYF.

The V and J genes are TRBV7-2 and TRBJ1-2; TCRdb reports TRBD1, a call that lacks DNA to check it against. CDR1 is SGHTA and CDR2 is FQGNSA in the germline V gene. CDR3 length equals 12 residues. Here the CDR3 reads CASSRTGQGYTF.

The rearrangement links TRBV4-3 to TRBJ1-1; TCRdb's D gene call, TRBD1, goes unchecked for lack of DNA. CDR3 length: 15 residues. Germline V gene data show CDR1 as LGHNA and CDR2 as YSLEER. CDR3 sequence reads: CASSQEHGGGTEAFF.

V and J are TRBV9 and TRBJ2-3; absent DNA, TCRdb's TRBD1 call cannot be checked. CDR1 SGDLS and CDR2 YYNGEE come from the germline V gene. This CDR3 has 15 amino acids. CDR3 region: CASSVEGRSGNTHYF. The variable domain in full, completed from reference TRBV9 and TRBJ2-3, reads DSGVTQTPKHLITATGQRVTLRCSPRSGDLSVYWYQQSLDQGLQFLIQYYNGEERAKGNILERFSAQQFPDLHSELNLSSLELGDSALYFCASSVEGRSGNTHYFGPGTRLTVL.

The chain couples TRBV7-2 to TRBJ2-3. The CDR3 has 14 amino acids. The germline V gene has CDR1 SGHTA and CDR2 FQGNSA. The chain's CDR3 is CASSVAERTDTQYF. Together with reference TRBV7-2 and TRBJ2-3, the CDR3 gives the full variable domain: GAGVSQSPSNKVTEKGKDVELRCDPISGHTALYWYRQSLGQGLEFLIYFQGNSAPDKSGLPSDRFSAERTGGSVSTLTIQRTQQEDSAVYLCASSVAERTDTQYFGPGTRLTVL.

V usage is TRBV5-4 and J usage is TRBJ2-7; the D call of TRBD1 rests on TCRdb alone, since no DNA is present to check it. The CDR3 length is 18 residues. CDR1 and CDR2 from the germline V gene are SGHNT and YYREEE (reference sequence). The chain's CDR3 is CASSLGKRTGTGYYEQYF.

CDR3 loop: CASIGTGFLTDTQYF. This sequence joins TRBV2 and TRBJ2-3; TCRdb's D gene call, TRBD1, goes unchecked for lack of DNA. The CDR3 length is 15 residues. Germline-derived CDR1 and CDR2 are SNHLY and FYNNEI. The entire variable domain, with the rest obtained from reference TRBV2 and TRBJ2-3, is as follows: EPEVTQTPSHQVTQMGQEVILRCVPISNHLYFYWYRQILGQKVEFLVSFYNNEISEKSEIFDDQFSVERPDGSNFTLKIRSTKLEDSAMYFCASIGTGFLTDTQYFGPGTRLTVL.

The chain has TRBV12-3 or TRBV12-4 and TRBJ2-2. The CDR3 length is 15 residues. CDR3 region: CASSLWQLNTGELFF.

The V and J genes are TRBV29-1 and TRBJ2-1; the TCRdb D gene call, TRBD1, has no DNA to confirm it. This CDR3 comprises 14 residues. Germline-derived CDR1 and CDR2 are SQVTM and ANQGSEA. Here the CDR3 reads CSVKGTGAYNEQFF.

This rearrangement joins TRBV20-1 to TRBJ2-2; with no DNA, the TCRdb D assignment of TRBD2 cannot be verified. The CDR3 spans 14 residues. The germline gives CDR1 DFQATT, CDR2 SNEGSKA (reference sequence). The CDR3 sequence: CSAREGGGAGELFF.

The chain carries TRBV24-1 and TRBJ2-3; TCRdb's D gene call, TRBD2, goes unchecked for lack of DNA. The CDR3 has 18 residues. CDR1 KGHDR and CDR2 SFDVKD come from the germline V gene. The CDR3 sequence: CATSERTSGGASTDTQYF.

V gene TRBV14 combines with J gene TRBJ2-7; no DNA is available, so the TRBD1 call from TCRdb remains unchecked. The CDR3 totals 16 residues. Germline V gene data show CDR1 as SGHDN and CDR2 as FVKESK. The CDR3 is CASSRDLPGQGPEQYF.

The rearrangement joins TRBV12-3 or TRBV12-4 to TRBJ1-1; the D call from TCRdb, TRBD1, cannot be confirmed without DNA. This CDR3 region has 14 residues. The CDR3: CASRPPRGATEAFF.

The CDR3 protein is CASSLEVSGRSMNTQYF. The V call is TRBV5-1, the J call TRBJ2-3; as DNA is missing, the TRBD2 call by TCRdb cannot be tested. There are 17 residues in the CDR3. Germline CDR1 SGHRS, CDR2 YFSETQ.

The rearrangement links TRBV12-3 or TRBV12-4 to TRBJ1-2; the D gene TCRdb calls, TRBD1, cannot be checked with no DNA. The CDR3 consists of 13 residues. CDR3 residues: CASSFGGGYGYTF.

The V and J genes are TRBV4-3 and TRBJ2-2. The CDR3 is 15 residues long. Germline V CDR1 and CDR2: LGHNA, YSLEER. CDR3 sequence: CASSPQHPNTGELFF.

This chain uses TRBV3-1 with TRBJ2-5; TCRdb names TRBD1, which stays unverified in the absence of DNA. CDR3 length: 12 amino acids. The V gene's germline CDR1 is LGHDT and CDR2 YNNKEL (reference sequence). The CDR3 protein is CASSQGAGTQYF.

The genes are TRBV29-1 and TRBJ2-1; TCRdb gives TRBD2 as the D gene, but with no DNA this cannot be confirmed. Germline-derived CDR1 and CDR2 are SQVTM and ANQGSEA. The CDR3 contains 16 residues. The CDR3: CSVEGYSLFSYNEQFF.

The gene calls are TRBV6-2 or TRBV6-3 and TRBJ1-5; checking the TCRdb D call of TRBD1 is not possible without DNA. This CDR3 region has 12 residues. Germline V lookup: CDR1 MNHEY, CDR2 SVGEGT. The CDR3 here is CASRDSSQPQHF.

The rearrangement uses TRBV4-2 and TRBJ2-1. This CDR3 is 15 amino acids long. The germline V gene has CDR1 LGHNA and CDR2 YNFKEQ. The CDR3 region is CASSQDFPSWGEQFF.

The rearrangement joins TRBV28 to TRBJ2-4. CDR3 length: 15 residues. From germline, CDR1 is MDHEN and CDR2 SYDVKM. The CDR3 reads CASSLRGIAKNIQYF.

The gene calls are TRBV12-3 or TRBV12-4 and TRBJ2-7. The CDR3 has 13 residues. The CDR3 loop reads CASSYSDGYEQYF.

V usage is TRBV6-9 and J usage is TRBJ2-7; with no DNA, the TCRdb D assignment of TRBD1 cannot be verified. Germline CDR1 reads MNHGY; CDR2 reads SVAAGI. This CDR3 spans 13 amino acids. The CDR3 reads CASSCRPEGEQYF.

This chain joins TRBV10-2 and TRBJ2-3; TCRdb's D call of TRBD1 is untestable without DNA. The CDR3 contains 17 residues. Germline CDR1 WSHSY, CDR2 SAAADI. This CDR3 is CASSELRDSTGADTQYF.

The chain links TRBV25-1 to TRBJ1-1; the TCRdb call, TRBD1, lacks DNA for checking. Per germline, CDR1 MGHDK and CDR2 SYGVNS. This CDR3 region has 12 residues. The CDR3 sequence is CASRDRATEAFF.

The gene calls are TRBV5-6 and TRBJ1-3; checking the TCRdb D call of TRBD1 is not possible without DNA. The CDR3 consists of 15 residues. Germline CDR1 and CDR2: SGHDT and YYEEEE. CDR3 loop: CASRRTGDSGNTIYF.

The chain joins TRBV11-2 to TRBJ2-1; TCRdb's assignment of TRBD2 cannot be checked, as there is no DNA. From germline, CDR1 is SGHAT and CDR2 FQNNGV. The CDR3 is 15 amino acids. This chain's CDR3 is CASSSTSGAYNEQFF.

The CDR3 is CASSPAPNYEQYF. The chain combines TRBV28 with TRBJ2-7; TCRdb selects TRBD2, and the lack of DNA leaves this call unchecked. Germline assignment: CDR1 MDHEN and CDR2 SYDVKM. The CDR3 runs 13 residues.